This T cell receptor beta chain is from a study of blood T cell repertoires in COVID-19. Looked up from germline, CDR1 is MNHEY and CDR2 is SVGAGI. Trimming cost V 8 bases and J 2 bases; bases outside gene matches: 7. This CDR3 comprises 14 residues. Sequenced by immunoSEQ multiplex PCR; TCRdb stores in-frame clones only, minus some. The profile covers over 300,000 clones, with about nine tenths appearing a single time and 10% taken by the ten largest. Participants came from around 25 US areas, aged about 18 to 95 years. The J gene is TRBJ2-7, the V gene TRBV6-5, with 9 bases lining up with TRBD1. The TCR comes from a woman aged 18-35 years who had recovered from COVID-19. The sequencing input was PBMCs or T cells enriched from blood (not recorded which). The CDR3 bases are TGTGCCAGCCAGGACAGGGGACCGACCTACGAGCAGTACTTC. It translates to CASQDRGPTYEQYF.